These 13 T cell receptor beta chains came from one sample sequenced in a study of blood T cell repertoires in COVID-19. The method was immunoSEQ multiplex PCR; TCRdb's version includes in-frame clones alone and lacks a portion of them. The data show roughly 280,000 clones, roughly 90% seen once. The sequenced sample consisted of PBMCs or T cells enriched from blood (not recorded which). The source is a woman aged 45-60 years who had recovered from COVID-19.

The chain is built from TRBV7-9 and TRBJ1-2; no clear D. The CDR3 runs 13 residues. Per the germline V gene, CDR1 is SEHNR and CDR2 is FQNEAQ (reference sequence). Trimming stripped 2 bases from V and 4 bases from J, with 8 bases between. The CDR3 nucleotides read TGTGCCAGCAGCTTACCTAACGGCTATGGCTACACCTTC. It yields the protein CASSLPNGYGYTF.

The table lists this clone with a few counts. V is TRBV29-1 and J is TRBJ1-5; possibly TRBD1 for D (5 bases). Trimming stripped 0 bases from V and 4 bases from J, with 7 bases between. Germline values: CDR1 SQVTM, CDR2 ANQGSEA. The CDR3 extends over 13 amino acids. In DNA form, the CDR3 reads TGCAGCGTTGAAGAGGGACTTAATCAGCCCCAGCATTTT. Protein sequence: CSVEEGLNQPQHF.

The chain combines TRBV28 with TRBJ1-5; D remains unclear. Trimming took off 4 bases at V and 0 bases at J, with 13 bases between the two ends. The CDR3 spans 16 residues. The germline gives CDR1 MDHEN, CDR2 SYDVKM. CDR3 bases: TGTGCCAGCAGTTCTCCGGCACAGAATAGCAATCAGCCCCAGCATTTT. Translating gives CASSSPAQNSNQPQHF.

The rearrangement links TRBV28 to TRBJ1-5; D gene ambiguous. V gave up 1 base and J gave up 4 bases, with 8 bases separating them. CDR1 MDHEN and CDR2 SYDVKM come from the germline V gene. This CDR3 has 14 amino acids. Here the CDR3 DNA reads TGTGCCAGCAGTTTATTGGCACCAAATCAGCCCCAGCATTTT. Amino acids: CASSLLAPNQPQHF.

A note on this clone: The sample has other DNA sequences that encode this CDR3 too. The gene calls are TRBV7-2 and TRBJ1-1; the D gene is possibly TRBD1 (6 bases). This CDR3 has 13 amino acids. In germline, CDR1 is SGHTA, CDR2 FQGNSA. Trimming cost V 4 bases and J 2 bases, with 8 bases left between them. The CDR3 DNA reads TGTGCCAGCAGCTCACAGGGTAACACTGAAGCTTTCTTT. Translation gives CASSSQGNTEAFF.

CDR3: CASSSLAGNYNEQFF. For the CDR3, the DNA is TGTGCCAGCAGCTCTCTAGCGGGAAACTACAATGAGCAGTTCTTC. J is TRBJ2-1 and V is TRBV7-6; 9 bases are shared with TRBD2. The CDR3 sequence is 15 residues long. With V trimmed by 4 bases and J by 3 bases, 4 bases remained unmatched. The germline CDR1 and CDR2 sequences are SGHVS and FNYEAQ.

This chain uses TRBV7-8 with TRBJ2-7, with 7 bases lining up with TRBD1. Germline CDR1 and CDR2: SGHVS and FQNEAQ. CDR3 length: 16 residues. V trimming: 4 bases; J trimming: 0 bases; junction bases outside the gene matches: 9. The CDR3 loop reads CASSSYRGRSSYEQYF. For the CDR3, the DNA is TGTGCCAGCAGCTCGTACAGGGGACGTAGCTCCTACGAGCAGTACTTC.

The CDR3: CASSQGFQKYF. The CDR3 DNA follows: TGTGCCAGCAGCCAGGGTTTTCAAAAGTACTTC. The rearrangement links TRBV12-3 or TRBV12-4 to TRBJ2-7, with D maybe TRBD1 (5 bases). With 6 bases removed from V and 11 bases from J, the gap between germline ends came to 14 bases. This CDR3 comprises 11 residues.

The CDR3 DNA sequence: TGTGCCAGTAGCGACCAGGGGATCGATGAGCAGTTCTTC. This translates into CASSDQGIDEQFF. The V call is TRBV19, the J call TRBJ2-1; perhaps TRBD1 as D (6 bases). Looked up from germline, CDR1 is LNHDA and CDR2 is SQIVND (reference sequence). The CDR3 extends over 13 amino acids. Deletions cut 6 bases from V and 8 bases from J, with 14 bases between. Drawing the rest from reference TRBV19 and TRBJ2-1, the complete variable domain is DGGITQSPKYLFRKEGQNVTLSCEQNLNHDAMYWYRQDPGQGLRLIYYSQIVNDFQKGDIAEGYSVSREKKESFPLTVTSAQKNPTAFYLCASSDQGIDEQFFGPGTRLTVL.

The CDR3 DNA reads as TGTGCCAGCCTGGGACAGAGCTCCTACAATGAGCAGTTCTTC. The encoded protein is CASLGQSSYNEQFF. The chain uses TRBV28 and TRBJ2-1; 7 bases map to TRBD1. The V gene's germline CDR1 is MDHEN and CDR2 SYDVKM. The CDR3 consists of 14 residues. V dropped 8 bases and J dropped 0; count of bases not matched to a gene: 4.

The chain couples TRBV7-2 to TRBJ2-2; TRBD1 matches 11 bases. The CDR3 sequence is 15 residues long. The junction had 6 bases not matched to a gene; V was cut back by 6 bases and J by 6 bases. Germline CDR1 is SGHTA and CDR2 is FQGNSA. As DNA, the CDR3 is TGTGCCAGCAGTGGGGGACAGGGGGTTTCCGGGGAGCTGTTTTTT. As protein: CASSGGQGVSGELFF. Combining the CDR3 with reference TRBV7-2 and TRBJ2-2 gives the whole variable domain GAGVSQSPSNKVTEKGKDVELRCDPISGHTALYWYRQSLGQGLEFLIYFQGNSAPDKSGLPSDRFSAERTGGSVSTLTIQRTQQEDSAVYLCASSGGQGVSGELFFGEGSRLTVL.

The V and J genes are TRBV9 and TRBJ2-5; 11 nucleotides align to TRBD1. This CDR3 contains 16 residues. Germline assignment: CDR1 SGDLS and CDR2 YYNGEE. Germline trimming cut 3 bases from V and 4 bases from J; bases unmatched to any gene: 8. The CDR3 DNA reads TGTGCCAGCAGCGACCGGACAGGGGGCGGTTCAGAGACCCAGTACTTC. It yields the protein CASSDRTGGGSETQYF.

This sequence joins TRBV6-4 and TRBJ2-7, with TRBD2 matching over 11 bases. Trimming removed 4 bases from V and 3 bases from J; junction bases left unmatched: 8. CDR1 and CDR2 from the germline V gene are MRHNA and SNTAGT. The CDR3 contains 16 residues. The CDR3 sequence is CASSGTSGCSRYEQYF. CDR3 nucleotide sequence: TGTGCCAGCAGTGGGACTAGCGGGTGTTCCCGCTACGAGCAGTACTTC.